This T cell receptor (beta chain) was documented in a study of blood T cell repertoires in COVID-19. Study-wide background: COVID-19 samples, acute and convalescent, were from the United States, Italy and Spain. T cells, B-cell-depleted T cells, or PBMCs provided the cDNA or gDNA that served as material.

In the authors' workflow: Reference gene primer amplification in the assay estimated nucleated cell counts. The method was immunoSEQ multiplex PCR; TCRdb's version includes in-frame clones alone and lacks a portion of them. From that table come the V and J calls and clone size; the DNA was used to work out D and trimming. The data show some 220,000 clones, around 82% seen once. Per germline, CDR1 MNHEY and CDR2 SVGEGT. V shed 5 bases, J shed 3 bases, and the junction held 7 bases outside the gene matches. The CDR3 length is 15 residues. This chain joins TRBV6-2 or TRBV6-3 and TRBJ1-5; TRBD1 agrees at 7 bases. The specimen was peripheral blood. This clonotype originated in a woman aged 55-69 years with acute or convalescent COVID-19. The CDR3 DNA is TGTGCCAGCAGTCCGGGGGACAGTAACAATCAGCCCCAGCATTTT. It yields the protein CASSPGDSNNQPQHF.